Listed here are 17 T cell receptor beta chains from one sample, sequenced in a study of T cells in Graves' hyperthyroidism and ophthalmopathy. RNA transcripts were the template for amplifying TCR beta CDR3 regions. When the TCR CDR3 underwent first-round RT-PCR, the HTBI primer set was used. TCRdb re-called the multiplex PCR reads with MiXCR, one entry per CDR3 protein. Counted here are about 840,000 distinct CDR3 sequences, roughly 40% occurring once; the ten biggest clones make up around 9.3%. The sample consisted of blood. The receptors here all came from a man in his late teens or twenties with Graves' hyperthyroidism.

In the case of this clonotype: It may be a read error: a sequence one base away is much more abundant. The CDR3 ends on some other residue instead of the conserved phenylalanine or tryptophan, so this is likely a read error. V gene TRBV2 combines with J gene TRBJ2-2; no definite D call. Germline V gives CDR1 SNHLY, CDR2 FYNNEI. The CDR3 spans 13 residues. CDR3 nucleotide sequence: TGTACCAGCAGTCTAGGTAGCACCGGGGAGCTGTTTTAT. This translates into CTSSLGSTGELFY.

The chain employs TRBV7-9 and TRBJ1-5, with TRBD1 identical over 10 bases. Germline V gene lookup returns CDR1 SEHNR and CDR2 FQNEAQ (reference sequence). The CDR3 has 17 residues. V lost 1 base to trimming and J lost 5 bases; unmatched junction nucleotides: 8. The CDR3 nucleotides are TGTGCCAGCAGCTTAGGGACAGGGGGACAGGGCGATCAGCCCCAGCATTTT. This gives the protein CASSLGTGGQGDQPQHF.

This clonotype was seen more than once but under ten times. The rearrangement joins TRBV6-5 to TRBJ1-2; 7 bases are a match to TRBD1. The germline V gene encodes CDR1 MNHEY and CDR2 SVGAGI. The length of the CDR3 is 15 residues. Trimming took 5 bases from V and 4 from J; bases not matched to a gene: 10. DNA for the CDR3: TGTGCCAGCAGTCCTGATTGGGACAGCCTCTATGGCTACACCTTC. This gives the protein CASSPDWDSLYGYTF.

The J gene is TRBJ1-5, the V gene TRBV15, with D unresolved. The CDR3 length is 20 residues. Germline CDR1 LNHNV, CDR2 YYDKDF (reference sequence). V was shortened by 0 bases and J by 0 bases, with 21 bases between the two germline ends. CDR3 sequence reads: CATSREEGNLSLVSNQPQHF. The CDR3 nucleotides are TGTGCCACCAGCAGAGAGGAGGGTAATTTGTCTTTGGTTAGCAATCAGCCCCAGCATTTT.

This clonotype was found a few times. The CDR3 DNA follows: TGCGCCAGCAAGACTAGCGGGGGGTCTGGTTCCTACGAGCAGTACTTC. Amino acids: CASKTSGGSGSYEQYF. The chain employs TRBV10-2 and TRBJ2-7, with 13 bases identical to TRBD2. This CDR3 contains 16 residues. V gave up 7 bases and J gave up 1 base; unmatched junction bases: 7. In germline, CDR1 is WSHSY, CDR2 SAAADI.

This clonotype was counted ten times or more. The chain carries TRBV12-3 or TRBV12-4 and TRBJ1-3; weak D call: TRBD1 (6 bases). The V end lost 7 bases, the J end lost 8 bases, and 12 bases lay between the germline ends. The CDR3 spans 12 residues. CDR3 protein: CASTPTGHTIYF. The CDR3 DNA reads TGTGCCAGCACCCCGACAGGACACACCATATATTTT.

CDR3 sequence: CASSSGLAVREQYF. Written as DNA, the CDR3 is TGTGCCAGCAGCTCGGGACTAGCGGTTCGCGAGCAGTACTTC. The chain joins TRBV5-4 to TRBJ2-7; 11 nucleotides match TRBD2. The CDR3 is 14 amino acids. Germline V gives CDR1 SGHNT, CDR2 YYREEE (reference sequence). The V gene end was trimmed by 3 bases and the J gene end by 6 bases; junction bases not matched to a gene: 5.

V and J are TRBV7-8 and TRBJ1-1; the D gene is possibly TRBD1 (6 bases). CDR1 and CDR2 (germline): SGHVS, FQNEAQ. The V gene lost 0 bases and the J gene lost 4 bases, with 15 bases spanning the gap. The length of the CDR3 is 16 residues. The CDR3: CASSLAFGGRVTEAFF. The CDR3 DNA reads TGTGCCAGCAGCTTAGCCTTTGGGGGGCGGGTCACTGAAGCTTTCTTT.

This clonotype has just one count. The J gene is TRBJ1-3, the V gene TRBV7-2, with TRBD1 identical over 8 bases. Germline-derived CDR1 and CDR2 are SGHTA and FQGNSA. V was clipped by 5 bases and J by 0 bases; unmatched bases: 6. The length of the CDR3 is 16 residues. The chain's CDR3 is CASSNRQGNSGNTIYF. The CDR3 nucleotides are TGTGCCAGCAGCAATAGACAGGGGAACTCTGGAAACACCATATATTTT.

On this clonotype: A much larger clone sits a single nucleotide away, making a read error possible. The genes are TRBV9 and TRBJ2-5; 7 bases are a match to TRBD2. The CDR3 totals 17 residues. Germline V gene sequence: CDR1 SGDLS, CDR2 YYNGEE. Written as DNA, the CDR3 is TGTGCCGGCAGCAAAGAAGGTGGGGGACTACCGAGGGAGACCCAGTACTTC. Protein product: CAGSKEGGGLPRETQYF.

This clonotype was seen repeatedly, ten times or more. This rearrangement joins TRBV29-1 to TRBJ1-5; maybe TRBD1 (5 bases). Trimming removed 0 bases at V and 5 bases at J, with 14 bases between. Germline values: CDR1 SQVTM, CDR2 ANQGSEA. The CDR3 spans 15 residues. The CDR3 DNA reads as TGCAGCGTTGAAGAGGGCGGGGCCATAGATCAGCCCCAGCATTTT. It codes for CSVEEGGAIDQPQHF.

In its sample, this clonotype was seen a few times. This chain uses TRBV20-1 with TRBJ1-1; a possible D gene is TRBD1 (5 bases). Per germline, CDR1 DFQATT and CDR2 SNEGSKA (reference sequence). The CDR3 length is 15 residues. V lost 1 base, J lost 0 bases, and 12 bases lay in between. The CDR3 is CSARGPQGMNTEAFF. For the CDR3, the DNA is TGCAGTGCTAGAGGCCCCCAGGGAATGAACACTGAAGCTTTCTTT.

The rearrangement joins TRBV29-1 to TRBJ1-2; no clear D. The germline V and J ends were trimmed by 6 bases and 5 bases, with 13 bases remaining between them. Per germline, CDR1 SQVTM and CDR2 ANQGSEA. The CDR3 spans 12 residues. CDR3 DNA sequence: TGCAGCGTGAAGCGGGGTCGTTATGGCTACACCTTC. Amino acids: CSVKRGRYGYTF.

Concerning this clonotype: Because it lacks the conserved phenylalanine or tryptophan at the end, this CDR3 is likely a read error. The genes are TRBV15 and TRBJ1-1, with 9 positions matching TRBD1. V shed 5 bases, J shed 5 bases, and the junction held 6 bases outside the gene matches. Germline CDR1 and CDR2: LNHNV and YYDKDF (reference sequence). The CDR3 is 14 amino acids. This chain's CDR3 is CATSGPGQGTEAFL. The CDR3 bases are TGTGCCACCAGCGGGCCGGGACAGGGTACTGAAGCTTTCTTA.

This chain connects TRBV20-1 to TRBJ2-5; D uncertain. Germline V gene data show CDR1 as DFQATT and CDR2 as SNEGSKA (reference sequence). The CDR3 length is 14 residues. V was cut by 0 bases and J by 5 bases, with 13 bases left in between. The CDR3 nucleotides read TGCAGTGCTAGAGAAACCGCTAGGGTGGAGACCCAGTACTTC. Its protein product is CSARETARVETQYF.

This clonotype has more than one count but fewer than ten. The rearrangement uses TRBV6-5 and TRBJ2-7; TRBD1 matches at 7 bases. Trimming cost V 7 bases and J 6 bases; bases outside gene matches: 12. The CDR3 sequence is 14 residues long. Germline V CDR1 and CDR2: MNHEY, SVGAGI. This CDR3 is CASTINTGVGEQYF. The CDR3 DNA reads TGTGCCAGCACCATCAACACAGGGGTCGGCGAGCAGTACTTC.

V is TRBV29-1 and J is TRBJ2-7, with D possibly TRBD2 on 6 matching bases. V lost 6 bases and J lost 5, with 17 bases in between. The CDR3 totals 13 residues. The germline V gene encodes CDR1 SQVTM and CDR2 ANQGSEA. The CDR3: CSVAGTPYHEQYF. CDR3 sequence (DNA): TGCAGCGTGGCGGGGACCCCTTACCACGAGCAGTACTTC.